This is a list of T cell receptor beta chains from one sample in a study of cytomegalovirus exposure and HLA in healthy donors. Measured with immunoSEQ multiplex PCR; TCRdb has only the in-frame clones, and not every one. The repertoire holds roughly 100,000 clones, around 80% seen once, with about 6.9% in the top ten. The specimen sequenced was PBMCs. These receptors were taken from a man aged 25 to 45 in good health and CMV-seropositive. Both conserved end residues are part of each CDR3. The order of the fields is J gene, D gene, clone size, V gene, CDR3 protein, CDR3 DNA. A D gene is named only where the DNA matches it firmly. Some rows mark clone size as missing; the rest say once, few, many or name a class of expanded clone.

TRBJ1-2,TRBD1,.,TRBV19,CASTPGQVPYGYTF,TGTGCCAGTACTCCCGGACAGGTGCCCTATGGCTACACCTTC
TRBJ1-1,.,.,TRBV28,CASSLKANTEAFF,TGTGCCAGCAGTTTAAAAGCAAACACTGAAGCTTTCTTT
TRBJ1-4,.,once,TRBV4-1,CASSPLQEGALFF,TGCGCCAGCAGCCCGCTGCAAGAAGGGGCACTGTTTTTT
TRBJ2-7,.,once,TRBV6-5,CASSYRPPTRYEQYF,TGTGCCAGCAGTTACCGCCCTCCCACACGCTACGAGCAGTACTTC
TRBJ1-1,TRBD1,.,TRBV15,CATSRERGPTFF,TGTGCCACCAGCAGAGAGAGGGGGCCGACTTTCTTT
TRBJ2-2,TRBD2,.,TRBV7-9,CASSLSGVTGELFF,TGTGCCAGCAGCTTGAGCGGGGTCACCGGGGAGCTGTTTTTT
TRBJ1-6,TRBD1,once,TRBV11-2,CASSLGQGRYNSPLHF,TGTGCCAGCAGCTTAGGACAGGGACGGTATAATTCACCCCTCCACTTT
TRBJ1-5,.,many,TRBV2,CATSGGAGNQPQHF,TGTGCCACCTCGGGGGGCGCGGGGAATCAGCCCCAGCATTTT
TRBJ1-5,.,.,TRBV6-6,CASSPGGSNQPQHF,TGTGCCAGCAGTCCGGGGGGTAGCAATCAGCCCCAGCATTTT
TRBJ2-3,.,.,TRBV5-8,CASSRGITDTQYF,TGTGCCAGCAGCAGGGGAATCACAGATACGCAGTATTTT
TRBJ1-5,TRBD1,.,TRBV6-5,CASSFGQGPNQPQHF,TGTGCCAGCAGCTTCGGACAGGGACCCAATCAGCCCCAGCATTTT
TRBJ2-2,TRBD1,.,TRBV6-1,CASSEKGQGAGELFF,TGTGCCAGCAGTGAGAAGGGACAGGGGGCCGGGGAGCTGTTTTTT
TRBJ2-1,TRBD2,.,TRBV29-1,CSVGLAGVYNEQFF,TGCAGCGTTGGACTAGCGGGGGTTTACAATGAGCAGTTCTTC
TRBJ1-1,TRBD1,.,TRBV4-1,CASSQPRDRDTEAFF,TGCGCCAGCAGCCAACCTCGGGACAGGGACACTGAAGCTTTCTTT
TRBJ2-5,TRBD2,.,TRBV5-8,CARGDRGDLQETQYF,TGTGCCAGGGGGGATCGGGGGGACCTTCAAGAGACCCAGTACTTC
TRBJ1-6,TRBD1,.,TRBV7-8,CASNSQGGLSSYNSPLHF,TGTGCCAGCAACTCCCAGGGGGGATTAAGCTCCTATAATTCACCCCTCCACTTT
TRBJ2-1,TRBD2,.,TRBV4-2,CASSQGLAGDNEQFF,TGTGCCAGCAGCCAAGGACTAGCGGGGGACAATGAGCAGTTCTTC
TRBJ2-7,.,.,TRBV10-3,CAISESSEGEQYF,TGTGCCATCAGTGAGTCTTCGGAGGGGGAGCAGTACTTC
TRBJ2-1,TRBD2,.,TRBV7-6,CASSHARGLAGGSSYNEQFF,TGTGCCAGCAGCCATGCTAGGGGACTAGCGGGGGGTAGCTCCTACAATGAGCAGTTCTTC
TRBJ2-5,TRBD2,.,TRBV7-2,CASSFGTSGGQETQYF,TGTGCCAGCAGCTTCGGTACTAGCGGGGGGCAAGAGACCCAGTACTTC
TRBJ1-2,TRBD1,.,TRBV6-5,CASSLLTGGGGYTF,TGTGCCAGCAGCCTTCTCACAGGGGGCGGTGGCTACACCTTC
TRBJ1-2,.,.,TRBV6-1,CASTVRPATNYGYTF,TGTGCCAGCACGGTCAGGCCGGCAACCAACTATGGCTACACCTTC
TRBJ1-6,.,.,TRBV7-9,CASSLSGDYSPLHF,TGTGCCAGCAGCTTATCAGGGGATTATTCACCCCTCCACTTT
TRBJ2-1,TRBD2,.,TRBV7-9,CTSSSRLAGGSFRPAQFF,TGTACCAGCAGCTCGCGACTAGCGGGGGGGTCGTTTCGCCCCGCGCAGTTCTTC
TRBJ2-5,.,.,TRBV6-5,CASRGASETQYF,TGTGCCAGCAGAGGTGCTAGTGAGACCCAGTACTTC
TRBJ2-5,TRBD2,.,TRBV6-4,CASSLGEGETQYF,TGTGCCAGCAGTTTAGGGGAGGGGGAGACCCAGTACTTC
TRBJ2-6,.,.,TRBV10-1,CASSEQGTGANVLTF,TGCGCCAGCAGTGAGCAGGGGACTGGGGCCAACGTCCTGACTTTC
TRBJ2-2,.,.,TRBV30,CAWTSSGTPKGPGELFF,TGTGCCTGGACCTCCTCCGGGACTCCAAAGGGCCCCGGGGAGCTGTTTTTT
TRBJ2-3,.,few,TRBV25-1,CASSDLHGSSTDTQYF,TGTGCCAGCAGTGATCTCCACGGGTCGTCCACAGATACGCAGTATTTT